The next 4 T cell receptor beta chains were all read from a single sample in a study of human T cells and chemical hapten exposure. Individual cDNA molecules in this library carried unique molecular identifiers. In TCRdb, the reads were re-called with MiXCR into one record per CDR3 protein. The repertoire consists of 95,000 to 150,000 distinct CDR3 sequences, with 8.5% to 9% occurring once and the leading ten covering 1.3% to 1.5%. Before extraction, the whole blood was not fractionated, and total RNA was taken from it. The sequencing sample was made of whole blood. The receptors were sampled from a human donor in good health. Some clones in this sample may be carry-over from other donors' samples.

The chain joins TRBV9 to TRBJ2-6; TRBD1 matches at 8 bases. The CDR3 sequence is 13 residues long. With 0 bases clipped from V and 12 bases from J, the junction kept 2 bases outside the gene matches. Germline CDR1 SGDLS, CDR2 YYNGEE. The CDR3 nucleotides read TGTGCCAGCAGCGTAGTGGGGACAGGCGTCCTGACTTTC. This codes for CASSVVGTGVLTF.

This clonotype was observed many times. J is TRBJ1-2 and V is TRBV19, with no clear D. There are 12 residues in the CDR3. Germline lookup yields CDR1 LNHDA and CDR2 SQIVND (reference sequence). Trimming took 3 bases from V and 5 from J, leaving 7 bases between them. The chain's CDR3 is CASSMIGYGYTF. CDR3 DNA sequence: TGTGCCAGTAGTATGATAGGGTATGGCTACACCTTC.

This sequence joins TRBV7-9 and TRBJ1-2; D is perhaps TRBD1 (6 bases). Germline V gene lookup returns CDR1 SEHNR and CDR2 FQNEAQ (reference sequence). The CDR3 is 15 amino acids. Trimming stripped 5 bases from V and 4 bases from J, with 17 bases between. CDR3 protein: CASSPRQEIFYGYTF. The CDR3 DNA reads TGTGCCAGCAGCCCGCGACAGGAGATTTTCTATGGCTACACCTTC.

This clonotype showed up just a few times. The rearrangement links TRBV6-2 or TRBV6-3 to TRBJ2-7, with D possibly matching TRBD1 (6 bases). CDR1 and CDR2 (germline): MNHEY, SVGEGT. Trimming removed 5 bases at V and 7 bases at J, with 12 bases between. The CDR3 totals 12 residues. The CDR3 sequence is CASSLHRAEQYF. The CDR3 bases are TGTGCCAGCAGTCTACACAGGGCTGAGCAGTACTTC.